The 6 T cell receptor beta chains listed next were all sequenced from one sample in a study of T cell repertoires in cytomegalovirus infection. Which antigens these TCRs recognize remains unknown. TCRdb used MiXCR to reprocess the reads, holding one entry per CDR3 protein. This sample has some 940,000 distinct CDR3 sequences, with around a third found just once. The sequencing here drew on cultured CD8+ T cells from PBMCs, taken from culture after CMV antigen stimulation. These receptor sequences come from a human donor in good health (CMV status not recorded). Some clones in this sample may be carry-over from other donors' samples.

CDR3: CASSLRTEGKQYF. As DNA, the CDR3 is TGTGCCAGCAGTTTAAGAACAGAAGGCAAGCAGTACTTC. The chain is built from TRBV28 and TRBJ2-7; no firm D call. Germline V gives CDR1 MDHEN, CDR2 SYDVKM. The CDR3 runs 13 residues. V gave up 2 bases and J gave up 8 bases, with 13 bases separating them.

This clonotype was found many times. The genes are TRBV27 and TRBJ1-1; TRBD1 matches at 7 bases. This CDR3 region has 12 residues. V was clipped by 6 bases and J by 7 bases; unmatched bases: 5. Germline assignment: CDR1 MNHEY and CDR2 SMNVEV (reference sequence). CDR3 in amino acids: CASSPDRVEAFF. In DNA, the CDR3 is TGTGCCAGCAGCCCCGACAGGGTTGAAGCTTTCTTT.

The chain recombines TRBV20-1 with TRBJ1-1; TRBD1 matches at 7 bases. CDR1 and CDR2 from the germline V gene are DFQATT and SNEGSKA (reference sequence). Trimming at V came to 0 bases and at J to 1 base, leaving 5 bases not matched to a gene. CDR3 length: 15 amino acids. CDR3 sequence: CSARDRDSSNTEAFF. The DNA of the CDR3 is TGCAGTGCTAGAGATCGGGACAGTTCGAACACTGAAGCTTTCTTT.

The chain joins TRBV7-2 to TRBJ1-2, with D tentatively TRBD1 (5 bases). V gave up 5 bases and J gave up 0 bases, with 16 bases separating them. CDR1 is SGHTA, CDR2 FQGNSA, per germline. The CDR3 runs to 16 residues. CDR3: CASSPVGPRANYGYTF. CDR3 bases: TGTGCCAGCAGCCCCGTGGGACCCAGAGCTAACTATGGCTACACCTTC.

This clonotype has more than one count but fewer than ten. The CDR3 nucleotides read TGTGCCAGCAGTTTATCGCGACAGTACACTGAAGCTTTCTTT. Amino acids: CASSLSRQYTEAFF. The chain joins TRBV27 to TRBJ1-1; tentatively, D is TRBD1 (5 bases). The CDR3 totals 14 residues. The V end lost 0 bases, the J end lost 3 bases, and 8 bases lay between the germline ends. The V gene's germline CDR1 is MNHEY and CDR2 SMNVEV (reference sequence).

This clonotype was recorded a few times. The chain employs TRBV12-3 or TRBV12-4 and TRBJ2-5, with TRBD1 matching over 7 bases. Unmatched junction bases numbered 3, after V lost 0 bases and J lost 5 bases. The CDR3 is 14 residues long. CDR3 loop: CASSLAGQAETQYF. CDR3 coding DNA: TGTGCCAGCAGTTTAGCCGGACAGGCCGAGACCCAGTACTTC.